The clone carrying this T cell receptor beta chain was seen a handful of times. Its antigen is unknown. These data are taken from a study of beta chain features in type 1 diabetes. Turning to the study itself: No age, gender or cell yield differences were seen between patients and healthy donors.

As every portion of the isolated RNA was reverse transcribed, the sequencing read expressed TCRB transcripts. The protocol was immunoSEQ multiplex PCR, while the TCRdb copy is restricted to in-frame clones and leaves out a portion. The profile shows some 190,000 clones, over 6% of them singletons. Sorting of CD4+ naive, central memory, regulatory and stem cell-like memory cells was performed via CD45RO/CCR7/CD25/CD127/CD95/CD27. Study observations and caveats: Cells that show high TCR expression could be over-represented by cDNA sequencing. In all four CD4+ subsets, TCRB CDR3 length was significantly, moderately reduced in type 1 diabetes.

The sequenced material came from central memory CD4+ T cells from blood. The sequence was collected from a man aged 18 to 29 with type 1 diabetes.

CDR3 residues: CASSPAGLAGHNEQFF. The CDR3 bases are TGTGCCAGCAGCCCAGCGGGACTAGCGGGGCACAATGAGCAGTTCTTC. V gene TRBV7-7 combines with J gene TRBJ2-1; 13 nucleotides line up with TRBD2. Germline assignment: CDR1 SSHAT and CDR2 FNYEAQ (reference sequence). The length of the CDR3 is 16 residues. V dropped 5 bases and J dropped 5; count of bases not matched to a gene: 6.